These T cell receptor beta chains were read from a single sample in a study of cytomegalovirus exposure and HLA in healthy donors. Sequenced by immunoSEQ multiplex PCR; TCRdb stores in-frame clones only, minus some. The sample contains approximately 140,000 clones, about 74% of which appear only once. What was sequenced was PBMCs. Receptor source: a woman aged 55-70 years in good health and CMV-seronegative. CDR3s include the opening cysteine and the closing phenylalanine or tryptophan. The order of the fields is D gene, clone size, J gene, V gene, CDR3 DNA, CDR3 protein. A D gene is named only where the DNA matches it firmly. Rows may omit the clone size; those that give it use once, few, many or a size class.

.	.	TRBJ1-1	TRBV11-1	TGTGCCAGCAGCCTAAACTGGGGAGATGAAGCTTTCTTT	CASSLNWGDEAFF
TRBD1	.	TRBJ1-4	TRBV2	TGTGCCAGCAGGGGACTGAGGACAGGGTACGTTGAAAAACTGTTTTTT	CASRGLRTGYVEKLFF
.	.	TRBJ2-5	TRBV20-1	TGCAGTGCTAGCGAGGAGACCCAGTACTTC	CSASEETQYF
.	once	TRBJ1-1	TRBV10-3	TGTGCCATCAGTGCTGACAGGAACACTGAAGCTTTCTTT	CAISADRNTEAFF
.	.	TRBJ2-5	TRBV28	TGTGCCAGCAGTTTATCAGGAACGCGCCAAGAGACCCAGTACTTC	CASSLSGTRQETQYF
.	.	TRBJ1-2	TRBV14	TGTGCCAGCAGCTCCCTTGTCGGCTATGGCTACACCTTC	CASSSLVGYGYTF
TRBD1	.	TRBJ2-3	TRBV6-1	TGTGCCAGCATCAGGGGGCTAGGTATCACAGATACGCAGTATTTT	CASIRGLGITDTQYF
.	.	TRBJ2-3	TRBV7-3	TGTGCCAGCAGCTTCTCAGGGTTGGGCACAGATACGCAGTATTTT	CASSFSGLGTDTQYF
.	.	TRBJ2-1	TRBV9	TGTGCCAGCAGCCCCGGACCAGGGGATGAGCAGTTCTTC	CASSPGPGDEQFF
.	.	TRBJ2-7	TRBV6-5	TGTGCCAGCAGTTACCCGGGAGGGGGCGGGCAGTACTTC	CASSYPGGGGQYF
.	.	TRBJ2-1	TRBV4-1	TGCGCCAGCAGCCAAAATCATTACAATGAGCAGTTCTTC	CASSQNHYNEQFF
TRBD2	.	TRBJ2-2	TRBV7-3	TGTGCCAGCAGCTTATTTGGGACTAGCGTTACCGGGGAGCTGTTTTTT	CASSLFGTSVTGELFF
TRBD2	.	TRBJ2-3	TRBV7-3	TGTGCCAGCAGCCCTAGCGGGAGTAGCACAGATACGCAGTATTTT	CASSPSGSSTDTQYF
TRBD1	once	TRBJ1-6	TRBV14	TGTGCCAGCAGCCCCAGGGGGAAGGGTAATTCACCCCTCCACTTT	CASSPRGKGNSPLHF
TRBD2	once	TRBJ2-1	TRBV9	TGTGCCAGCAGCGTGGGCGGGGGGATTTACAATGAGCAGTTCTTC	CASSVGGGIYNEQFF
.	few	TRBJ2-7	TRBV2	TGTGCCAGCAATCGGGGGGCGCGGAACGAGCAGTACTTC	CASNRGARNEQYF
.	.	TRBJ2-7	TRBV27	TGTGCCAGCAGTGAGGGTGGCTCCTACGAGCAGTACTTC	CASSEGGSYEQYF
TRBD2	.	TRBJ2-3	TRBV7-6	TGTGCCAGCAGCTTCTATGCTAGCGGGGAAACAGATACGCAGTATTTT	CASSFYASGETDTQYF
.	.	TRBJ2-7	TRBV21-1	TGTGCCAGCAGCAAAGGAAGTGGCCTAGCGGGATCCTACGAGCAGTACTTC	CASSKGSGLAGSYEQYF
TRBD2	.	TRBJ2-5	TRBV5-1	TGCGCCAGCAGCTTTGTGGGACTAGCGGGGAAAGAGACCCAGTACTTC	CASSFVGLAGKETQYF
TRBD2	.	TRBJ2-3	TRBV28	TGTGCCAGCAGTCCCCCCGGGGGGGCGGGCACAGATACGCAGTATTTT	CASSPPGGAGTDTQYF
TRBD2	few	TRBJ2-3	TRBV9	TGTGCCAGCAGCGTAGCGGGAGGAAGAGATACGCAGTATTTT	CASSVAGGRDTQYF
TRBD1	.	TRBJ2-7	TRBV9	TGTGCCAGCAGCACGGGGACAGTCTTCTACGAGCAGTACTTC	CASSTGTVFYEQYF
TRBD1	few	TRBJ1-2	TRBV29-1	TGCAGCGTCTTACCGGGACAGGGACATGGCTACACCTTC	CSVLPGQGHGYTF
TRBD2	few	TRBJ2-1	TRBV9	TGTGCCAGCAGCGGATTAGCGGGATACTCCTACAATGAGCAGTTCTTC	CASSGLAGYSYNEQFF
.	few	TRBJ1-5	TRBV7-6	TGTGCCAGCAGCTATGACAGAAATCAGCCCCAGCATTTT	CASSYDRNQPQHF
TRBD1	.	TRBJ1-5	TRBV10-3	TGTGCCATCAGTGCCCAGGGGGGCAATCAGCCCCAGCATTTT	CAISAQGGNQPQHF
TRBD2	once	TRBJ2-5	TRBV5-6	TGTGCCAGCAGCTTTGGAGGGAGGGCCTCGCAAGAGACCCAGTACTTC	CASSFGGRASQETQYF
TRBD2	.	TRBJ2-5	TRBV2	TGTGCCAGCAAAGAGAGGGCGGGAGGCCTACTACAAGAGACCCAGTACTTC	CASKERAGGLLQETQYF
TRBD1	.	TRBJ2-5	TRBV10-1	TGCGCCAGCAGTGAGTCGATTGGTGGGCAGGGGGCGTTCCGTTCTAATGAGACCCAGTACTTC	CASSESIGGQGAFRSNETQYF
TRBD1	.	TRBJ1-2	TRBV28	TGTGCCAGCAGTCTAGTCCCGGACAGGGGCCACTATGGCTACACCTTC	CASSLVPDRGHYGYTF
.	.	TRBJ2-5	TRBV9	TGTGCCAGCAGCGGTGGGGGGGCGTTGGAGACCCAGTACTTC	CASSGGGALETQYF
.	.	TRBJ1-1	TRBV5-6	TGTGCCAGCAGCTTGGTTAGGGGCGCTGAAGCTTTCTTT	CASSLVRGAEAFF
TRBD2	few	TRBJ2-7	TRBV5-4	TGTGCCAGCAGCTCCGGACAGGGACTAGCGTACGAGCAGTACTTC	CASSSGQGLAYEQYF
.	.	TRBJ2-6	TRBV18	TGTGCCAGCTTCACAGGGTTCGCTGGGGCCAACGTCCTGACTTTC	CASFTGFAGANVLTF
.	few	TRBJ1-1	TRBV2	TGTGCCAGCAGCCTTAAGTCCGTGTCGGCGGGAGGCAGGGGACTCGCTGAAGCTTTCTTT	CASSLKSVSAGGRGLAEAFF
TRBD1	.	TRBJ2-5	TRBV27	TGTGCCAGCACTGGGACAGGGTATAGCTGGCAGTACTTC	CASTGTGYSWQYF
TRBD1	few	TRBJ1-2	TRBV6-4	TGTGCCAGCAGTCCCCGCGGACAGGGGGCTAACTATGGCTACACCTTC	CASSPRGQGANYGYTF
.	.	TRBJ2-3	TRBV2	TGTGCCAGCAGTGAAATGGGGACCCCGGGGGCAGATACGCAGTATTTT	CASSEMGTPGADTQYF
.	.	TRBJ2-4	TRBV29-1	TGCAGCGTGGTTAGCGGACCCAAAAACATTCAGTACTTC	CSVVSGPKNIQYF
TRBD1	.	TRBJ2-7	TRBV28	TGTGCCAGCAGTTTATTCCAGGGGGCTTGGTACGAGCAGTACTTC	CASSLFQGAWYEQYF
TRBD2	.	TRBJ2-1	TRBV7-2	TGTGCCAGCAGCTTGGTGGGAGGGCCCGGGGGCAATGAGCAGTTCTTC	CASSLVGGPGGNEQFF
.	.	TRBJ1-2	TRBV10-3	TGTGCCATCAGTGACCCTGGAGGGAGTAACTATGGCTACACCTTC	CAISDPGGSNYGYTF